The 7 T cell receptor beta chains reported below all come from one sample, sequenced in a study of shared clonotypes between healthy human individuals. Profiling relied on immunoSEQ multiplex PCR, and the TCRdb table lists in-frame clones only, not all of them. Here the sample spans hundreds of thousands of clones, about 92% being singletons. Naivety among CD8 cells was defined by CD45RO negativity and positive CCR7 selection, thereby excluding terminally differentiated effector memory CD45RA+ cells. Sequences were obtained from naive CD8+ T cells sorted from blood. The receptor source for this set is a man younger than 40 in good health.

The chain has TRBV19 and TRBJ2-1; 7 bases are a match to TRBD2. The J segment lost 4 bases and the V segment lost 5 bases, leaving 14 bases of the junction unmatched. Germline V gene sequence: CDR1 LNHDA, CDR2 SQIVND (reference sequence). This CDR3 contains 17 residues. The CDR3 nucleotides are TGTGCCAGTAGTGCCCCTCCTCTAGCGGAGACTTACAATGAGCAGTTCTTC. Protein sequence: CASSAPPLAETYNEQFF.

V and J are TRBV6-6 and TRBJ2-7; TRBD2 matches at 10 bases. The junction had 5 bases not matched to a gene; V was cut back by 5 bases and J by 1 base. CDR1 MNHNY and CDR2 SVGAGI come from the germline V gene (reference sequence). This CDR3 spans 15 amino acids. DNA of the CDR3: TGTGCCAGCAGTCCATCTAGCGGGAGATCCTACGAGCAGTACTTC. Protein sequence: CASSPSSGRSYEQYF.

The rearrangement uses TRBV7-9 and TRBJ2-5; TRBD2 aligns across 10 bases. The ends lost 0 bases at V and 5 bases at J; junction bases unmatched: 9. CDR3 size: 17 residues. Germline lookup yields CDR1 SEHNR and CDR2 FQNEAQ (reference sequence). CDR3: CASSLALTSGEGETQYF. As DNA, the CDR3 is TGTGCCAGCAGCTTAGCCCTCACTAGCGGGGAGGGGGAGACCCAGTACTTC.

This chain links TRBV7-9 with TRBJ2-1; D ambiguous. This CDR3 is 16 amino acids long. Trimming removed 5 bases at V and 2 bases at J, with 16 bases between. The germline gives CDR1 SEHNR, CDR2 FQNEAQ (reference sequence). The CDR3 region is CASSPLGYRTYNEQFF. The CDR3 DNA sequence: TGTGCCAGCAGCCCGCTCGGCTACCGTACCTACAATGAGCAGTTCTTC.

In the case of this clone: The identical CDR3 is also encoded by other nucleotide sequences in the sample. The chain has TRBV29-1 and TRBJ2-1; no firm D call. This CDR3 is built from 12 residues. Per the germline V gene, CDR1 is SQVTM and CDR2 is ANQGSEA. V lost 0 bases to trimming and J lost 7 bases, with 7 bases between them. The CDR3 sequence is CSVEDWENEQFF. CDR3 bases: TGCAGCGTTGAAGATTGGGAAAATGAGCAGTTCTTC.

The V call is TRBV15, the J call TRBJ1-4; no clear D gene. This CDR3 spans 15 amino acids. The V end was cut by 0 bases, the J end by 7 bases, with 12 bases between. Germline CDR1 and CDR2: LNHNV and YYDKDF (reference sequence). CDR3 coding DNA: TGTGCCACCAGCAGAGATCAAATGGACTCTGAAAAACTGTTTTTT. Translation: CATSRDQMDSEKLFF.

The chain employs TRBV5-4 and TRBJ2-1; 10 nucleotides align to TRBD2. Per germline, CDR1 SGHNT and CDR2 YYREEE (reference sequence). This CDR3 contains 18 residues. V was pared by 3 bases and J by 0 bases, with 9 bases of the junction left unmatched. This chain's CDR3 is CASSSRLAGRHSYNEQFF. For the CDR3, the DNA is TGTGCCAGCAGCTCGAGACTAGCGGGCCGGCACTCCTACAATGAGCAGTTCTTC. Combining the CDR3 with reference TRBV5-4 and TRBJ2-1 gives the whole variable domain ETGVTQSPTHLIKTRGQQVTLRCSSQSGHNTVSWYQQALGQGPQFIFQYYREEENGRGNFPPRFSGLQFPNYSSELNVNALELDDSALYLCASSSRLAGRHSYNEQFFGPGTRLTVL.